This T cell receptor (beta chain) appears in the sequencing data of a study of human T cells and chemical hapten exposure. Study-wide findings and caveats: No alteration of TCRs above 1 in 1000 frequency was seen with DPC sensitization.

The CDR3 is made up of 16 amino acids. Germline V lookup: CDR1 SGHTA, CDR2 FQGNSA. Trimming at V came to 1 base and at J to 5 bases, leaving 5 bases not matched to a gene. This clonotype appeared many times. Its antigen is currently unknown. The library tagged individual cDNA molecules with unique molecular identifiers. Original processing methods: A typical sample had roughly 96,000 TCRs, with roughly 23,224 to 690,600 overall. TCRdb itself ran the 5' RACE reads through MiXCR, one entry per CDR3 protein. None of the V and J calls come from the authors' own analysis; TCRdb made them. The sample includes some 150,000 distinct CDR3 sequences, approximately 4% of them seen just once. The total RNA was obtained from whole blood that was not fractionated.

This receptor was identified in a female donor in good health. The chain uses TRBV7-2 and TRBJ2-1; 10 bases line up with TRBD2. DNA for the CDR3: TGTGCCAGCAGCTTAGGAGGACTAGCGGCGAACAATGAGCAGTTCTTC. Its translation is CASSLGGLAANNEQFF.